These T cell receptor beta chains were read from a single sample in a study of identical twins. One entry per CDR3 protein results from TCRdb running MiXCR on the 5' RACE reads. The profile shows just over 500,000 distinct CDR3 sequences, roughly a fifth of them singletons. This same sample was also taken into another study, of T cells expressing NK-cell markers.

The sequenced material came from CD4+ T cells sorted from blood. The receptors derive from a woman aged 18 to 35 in good health. Both conserved end residues are part of each CDR3. A D gene is named only where the DNA matches it firmly. Expanded clones are given a class, and other clones once, few, many or no size at all.

D	J	V	size	CDR3	DNA
-	TRBJ2-7	TRBV20-1	-	CSARDFARGTPTEQYF	TGCAGTGCTAGAGATTTCGCCAGGGGAACCCCTACCGAGCAGTACTTC
-	TRBJ2-1	TRBV5-6	-	CASSLVPTREQFF	TGTGCCAGCAGCTTGGTCCCGACCCGAGAGCAGTTCTTC
-	TRBJ1-2	TRBV5-1	-	CASSSIRANYGYTF	TGCGCCAGCAGCTCTATCAGGGCTAACTATGGCTACACCTTC
TRBD1	TRBJ2-7	TRBV7-3	-	CASSADRGLSEQYF	TGTGCCAGCAGCGCGGACAGGGGGCTCAGCGAGCAGTACTTC
-	TRBJ2-4	TRBV6-1	-	CASQGVAAAKNIQYF	TGTGCCAGCCAAGGGGTAGCTGCGGCCAAAAACATTCAGTACTTC
-	TRBJ2-7	TRBV29-1	-	CSVEVLRVYEQYF	TGCAGCGTTGAAGTTTTGCGGGTCTACGAGCAGTACTTC
-	TRBJ2-3	TRBV5-1	-	CASSYEPGTDTQYF	TGCGCCAGCAGCTACGAACCAGGCACAGATACGCAGTATTTT
-	TRBJ2-5	TRBV9	-	CASSVAGRETQYF	TGTGCCAGCAGCGTAGCGGGAAGAGAGACCCAGTACTTC
TRBD1	TRBJ1-2	TRBV12-3/TRBV12-4	-	CASSPEGANYGYTF	TGTGCCAGCAGTCCGGAGGGGGCCAACTATGGCTACACCTTC
-	TRBJ1-1	TRBV9	-	CASSPGRGTTEAFF	TGTGCCAGCAGCCCAGGGAGGGGAACCACTGAAGCTTTCTTT
-	TRBJ1-2	TRBV5-1	many	CASSFHVRYGYTF	TGCGCCAGCAGCTTTCACGTGCGCTATGGCTACACCTTC
-	TRBJ1-6	TRBV7-9	few	CATNRRSDSPLHF	TGTGCCACCAATAGGCGTTCGGATTCACCCCTCCACTTT
TRBD1	TRBJ2-5	TRBV12-3/TRBV12-4	few	CASSRPGQGRTQYF	TGTGCCAGCAGTAGACCGGGACAGGGCCGGACCCAGTACTTC
-	TRBJ2-5	TRBV7-2	-	CASSLDSVRGETQYF	-
-	TRBJ1-3	TRBV20-1	few	CSAGDSQVFGNTIYF	TGCAGTGCTGGGGACTCCCAGGTCTTCGGAAACACCATATATTTT
TRBD2	TRBJ2-3	TRBV3-1	few	CASSALAGGPNTQYF	TGTGCCAGCAGCGCCCTAGCGGGGGGGCCGAATACGCAGTATTTT
TRBD2	TRBJ2-3	TRBV6-1	few	CASSEGSGGADTQYF	TGTGCCAGCAGTGAAGGAAGCGGGGGGGCAGATACGCAGTATTTT
-	TRBJ2-3	TRBV29-1	few	CSVRIQSTDTQYF	TGCAGCGTTAGGATCCAGTCCACAGATACGCAGTATTTT
TRBD2	TRBJ2-3	TRBV5-1	-	CASSLGAGVVTDTQYF	TGCGCCAGCAGCTTGGGAGCGGGGGTGGTGACAGATACGCAGTATTTT
-	TRBJ2-7	TRBV7-2	few	CASSLVNRPYEQYF	TGTGCCAGCAGCTTAGTGAACAGACCCTACGAGCAGTACTTC
TRBD2	TRBJ2-7	TRBV12-3/TRBV12-4	many	CASRLLAGEGAGEQYF	TGTGCCAGCAGGTTGCTAGCGGGAGAGGGGGCGGGAGAGCAGTACTTC
-	TRBJ2-1	TRBV12-3/TRBV12-4	few	CASSFRGGPVSEQFF	TGTGCCAGCAGTTTTAGAGGGGGGCCAGTTAGTGAGCAGTTCTTC
TRBD1	TRBJ1-5	TRBV10-3	-	CATTGTDNQPQHF	TGTGCCACCACCGGGACAGATAATCAGCCCCAGCATTTT
TRBD2	TRBJ2-5	TRBV12-3/TRBV12-4	few	CASSLAFSGGETQYF	TGTGCCAGCAGTTTAGCTTTTTCGGGAGGGGAGACCCAGTACTTC
TRBD2	TRBJ2-3	TRBV10-3	-	CAAQTSGVGDTQYF	TGTGCCGCCCAGACTAGCGGGGTTGGAGATACGCAGTATTTT
-	TRBJ1-2	TRBV6-1	-	CASSGRTAPNYGYTF	TGTGCCAGCAGTGGAAGAACAGCTCCCAACTATGGCTACACCTTC
-	TRBJ2-1	TRBV20-1	many	CSASFLTSLSYNEQFF	TGCAGTGCTAGCTTCCTGACCAGCCTCTCCTACAATGAGCAGTTCTTC
-	TRBJ1-3	TRBV5-1	-	CASSSGDRTLSGNTIYF	TGCGCCAGCAGCTCGGGGGACCGCACCCTCTCTGGAAACACCATATATTTT
-	TRBJ1-2	TRBV6-5	few	CASSLVLGYGYTF	TGTGCCAGCAGTTTAGTCCTTGGCTATGGCTACACCTTC
TRBD2	TRBJ2-3	TRBV7-2	-	CASSLGSGGSILYF	TGTGCCAGCAGCTTAGGTAGCGGGGGGTCCATTCTGTATTTT
-	TRBJ2-7	TRBV29-1	-	CSVGGVGGSYEQYF	TGCAGCGTTGGGGGGGTAGGGGGCTCCTACGAGCAGTACTTC
-	TRBJ2-1	TRBV20-1	-	CSAVINYNEQFF	TGCAGTGCTGTTATTAACTACAATGAGCAGTTCTTC
-	TRBJ2-3	TRBV5-1	-	CASSFRYGSTDTQYF	TGCGCCAGCAGCTTTCGTTACGGCAGCACAGATACGCAGTATTTT
TRBD1	TRBJ2-5	TRBV7-2	-	CASNPTGQGETQYF	TGTGCCAGCAACCCGACAGGGCAAGGGGAGACCCAGTACTTC
-	TRBJ1-2	TRBV29-1	few	CSAQGVGETDYTF	TGCAGCGCTCAGGGAGTAGGGGAGACAGACTACACCTTC
-	TRBJ1-5	TRBV5-1	few	CASSQEGQVEQPQHF	TGCGCCAGCAGCCAGGAAGGGCAGGTAGAACAGCCCCAGCATTTT
-	TRBJ2-1	TRBV6-5	-	CASSYYGPFAYNEQFF	TGTGCCAGCAGTTACTATGGGCCTTTTGCCTACAATGAGCAGTTCTTC
TRBD2	TRBJ2-7	TRBV5-4	-	CASNSGGIDGAYEQYF	TGTGCCAGCAACAGCGGGGGTATTGACGGAGCCTACGAGCAGTACTTC
TRBD2	TRBJ2-7	TRBV20-1	-	CSARRRGSYEQYF	TGCAGTGCTAGAAGGCGGGGGAGCTACGAGCAGTACTTC
TRBD1	TRBJ2-1	TRBV20-1	-	CSANRQTGTGDEQFF	TGCAGTGCTAACCGACAGACAGGGACCGGGGATGAGCAGTTCTTC
-	TRBJ1-1	TRBV5-1	-	CASSNGGSDTEAFF	TGCGCCAGCAGCAACGGGGGATCGGACACTGAAGCTTTCTTT
-	TRBJ2-7	TRBV6-5	-	CASGSKSRSSYEQYF	TGTGCCAGCGGTTCCAAGTCCAGAAGCTCCTACGAGCAGTACTTC
-	TRBJ1-2	TRBV20-1	-	CSPGGRYTF	TGCAGTCCGGGAGGGAGATACACCTTC
-	TRBJ2-7	TRBV9	-	CASSVSPRDEQYF	TGTGCCAGCAGCGTCTCCCCCAGGGACGAGCAGTACTTC
-	TRBJ2-5	TRBV4-3	-	CASSQGYGETQYF	TGCGCCAGCAGCCAAGGATACGGGGAGACCCAGTACTTC
TRBD1	TRBJ2-7	TRBV5-4	few	CASSPGGRQGSYEQYF	TGTGCCAGCAGCCCTGGGGGCAGACAGGGCTCCTACGAGCAGTACTTC
-	TRBJ1-4	TRBV7-7	-	CASSLGGAPNEKLFF	TGTGCCAGCAGCTTGGGGGGGGCACCCAATGAAAAACTGTTTTTT
TRBD1	TRBJ1-1	TRBV9	few	CASSSQGRSTEAFF	TGTGCCAGCAGCTCACAGGGGAGATCGACTGAAGCTTTCTTT
-	TRBJ2-7	TRBV20-1	many	CSAAYYEQYF	TGCAGTGCTGCTTACTACGAGCAGTACTTC
TRBD2	TRBJ2-7	TRBV3-1	-	CASSDIAGGYYEQYF	TGTGCCAGCAGCGATATAGCGGGGGGGTACTACGAGCAGTACTTC
-	TRBJ2-1	TRBV5-6	many	CASSDVLEQFF	TGTGCCAGCAGCGACGTCCTCGAGCAGTTCTTC
TRBD2	TRBJ2-1	TRBV9	few	CASSVESGTSDEQFF	TGTGCCAGCAGCGTAGAGTCCGGGACTAGCGATGAGCAGTTCTTC
-	TRBJ2-1	TRBV11-3	-	CASSLGHTSSYNEQFF	TGTGCCAGCAGCTTAGGACATACGAGCTCCTACAATGAGCAGTTCTTC
-	TRBJ1-5	TRBV24-1	-	CATSHNKGRRVPYQPQHF	TGTGCCACATCTCACAATAAAGGACGACGAGTCCCATATCAGCCCCAGCATTTT
-	TRBJ1-2	TRBV9	many	CASSRTDINYGYTF	TGTGCCAGCAGCCGGACAGATATTAACTATGGCTACACCTTC